This T cell receptor beta chain was sequenced for a study of tumor-infiltrating lymphocytes in primary liver carcinoma. Looking at the study overall: Enrolled patients were male and female, aged 30 to 69 years. Staging of the tumors gave T1-T3 N0M0, with widths of 4.2 to 10 cm.

Co-extracting RNA and DNA was done with 20-30 mg of unsorted bulk tissue as input. Every tumor sample held more than 85% viable tumor cells. The CDR3 runs to 12 residues. Germline CDR1 and CDR2: MGHRA and YSYEKL. From 500 ng total RNA, TCR beta cDNA was generated with a primer in the constant region. For TCR beta, libraries were produced by three nested multiplex PCR rounds using slightly modified ARM-PCR. The opening two PCR rounds, around 11 cycles each, paired TRBV1-TRBV30 forward primers with a C-beta reverse primer. MiXCR was run by TCRdb on the multiplex PCR reads, yielding one entry per CDR3 protein. The sample shows around 190,000 distinct CDR3 sequences, 85% of them seen only once. A word on this clonotype: Germline and junction disagree at one end, which may indicate a read error.

Material: tumor tissue from primary liver carcinoma. V and J are TRBV4-1 and TRBJ2-1; 7 nucleotides agree with TRBD1. The sequence came from a man aged 35-49 years with primary liver carcinoma and hepatitis B virus infection. The CDR3 DNA reads as TGCGTCAGCAGCCATATGGGACAGGAGCAGTTCTTC. Protein product: CVSSHMGQEQFF.